The text below deals with one T cell receptor beta chain. Its matching antigen is unknown. The CDR3 runs 14 residues. The germline V and J ends were trimmed by 4 bases and 3 bases, with 9 bases remaining between them. Germline V gene data show CDR1 as SGHDN and CDR2 as FVKESK. The data belong to a study of cytotoxic CD8 clonotypes in ibrutinib-treated CLL. As for the study in general: Around 12 relapsed/refractory, roughly 15 treatment-naive; around 18 IGHV unmutated.

Generated by immunoSEQ multiplex PCR, the TCRdb table keeps only in-frame clones and is missing some. The repertoire holds around 250,000 clones, with about three quarters as singletons. Points from the study as a whole: Clonality was higher at baseline than in age-matched healthy donors and tracked circulating CD8+ T-cell counts. Sampling times (in sustained-remission versus progressing patients) were not the same.

This TCR derives from a human donor with chronic lymphocytic leukemia. The source was PBMCs, collected after 24 months of ibrutinib treatment. The chain joins TRBV14 to TRBJ2-2; a possible D gene is TRBD1 (6 bases). In nucleotides, the CDR3 is TGTGCCAGCAGCCGCCAGGGGTACACCGGGGAGCTGTTTTTT. Translation: CASSRQGYTGELFF.